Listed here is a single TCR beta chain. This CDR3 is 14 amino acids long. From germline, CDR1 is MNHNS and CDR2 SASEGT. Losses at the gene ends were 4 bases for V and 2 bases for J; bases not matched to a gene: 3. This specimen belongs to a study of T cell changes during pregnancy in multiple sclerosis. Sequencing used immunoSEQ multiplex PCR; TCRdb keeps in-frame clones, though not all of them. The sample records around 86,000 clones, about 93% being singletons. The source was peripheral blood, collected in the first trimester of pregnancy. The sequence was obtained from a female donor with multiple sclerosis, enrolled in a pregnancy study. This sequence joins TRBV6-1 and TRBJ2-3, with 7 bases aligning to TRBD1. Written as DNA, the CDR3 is TGTGCCAGCAGTGTCGGGACAGCCACAGATACGCAGTATTTT. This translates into CASSVGTATDTQYF.